The rows below give T cell receptor beta chains drawn from one sample of a study of technical replicates of blood from a few donors. Produced via immunoSEQ multiplex PCR; TCRdb's table is partial and in-frame only. The sample includes approximately 44,000 clones, around 97% of them seen just once. Sequencing used T cells isolated from PBMCs. The source of these receptors is a human donor in good health. The CDR3 runs from the conserved cysteine through the conserved F or W. The order of the fields is V gene, J gene, D gene, clone size, CDR3 protein, CDR3 DNA. The D gene is left open where the match is weak. Size is omitted from some rows. Given values are once, few, many or a class for expanded clones.

v_call: TRBV5-1; j_call: TRBJ1-1; d_call: TRBD1; clone_size: -; cdr3_aa: CASSSKPGQGTEAFF; cdr3_nt: TGCGCCAGCAGTTCAAAACCGGGACAGGGCACTGAAGCTTTCTTT
v_call: TRBV7-2; j_call: TRBJ1-2; d_call: -; clone_size: -; cdr3_aa: CASSFIQNYGYTF; cdr3_nt: TGTGCCAGCAGCTTTATACAGAACTATGGCTACACCTTC
v_call: TRBV10-3; j_call: TRBJ2-3; d_call: TRBD1; clone_size: -; cdr3_aa: CAISASTTGVGTDTQYF; cdr3_nt: TGTGCCATCAGTGCCTCCACGACAGGGGTAGGCACAGATACGCAGTATTTT
v_call: TRBV7-2; j_call: TRBJ2-7; d_call: TRBD2; clone_size: -; cdr3_aa: CASSLVAGREGADEQYF; cdr3_nt: TGTGCCAGCAGCTTAGTGGCGGGGCGGGAGGGAGCCGACGAGCAGTACTTC
v_call: TRBV28; j_call: TRBJ2-6; d_call: -; clone_size: -; cdr3_aa: CASSLSVSFMGSGANVLTF; cdr3_nt: TGTGCCAGCAGCTTAAGCGTGAGTTTCATGGGCTCTGGGGCCAACGTCCTGACTTTC
v_call: TRBV27; j_call: TRBJ1-5; d_call: -; clone_size: -; cdr3_aa: CASSERERQPQHF; cdr3_nt: TGTGCCAGCAGTGAGAGGGAGAGACAGCCCCAGCATTTT
v_call: TRBV5-1; j_call: TRBJ2-7; d_call: TRBD1; clone_size: -; cdr3_aa: CASGLGGRDEQYF; cdr3_nt: TGCGCCAGCGGCCTAGGGGGCCGGGACGAGCAGTACTTC
v_call: TRBV30; j_call: TRBJ1-2; d_call: -; clone_size: -; cdr3_aa: CAWEWTSGYTF; cdr3_nt: TGTGCCTGGGAATGGACTTCTGGCTACACCTTC
v_call: TRBV7-8; j_call: TRBJ2-1; d_call: -; clone_size: -; cdr3_aa: CASSLALPTGEQFF; cdr3_nt: TGTGCCAGCAGCTTAGCCCTCCCAACCGGGGAGCAGTTCTTC
v_call: TRBV2; j_call: TRBJ1-5; d_call: -; clone_size: -; cdr3_aa: CASSLRVLNGNQPQHF; cdr3_nt: TGTGCCAGCAGTCTCAGGGTTTTGAATGGCAATCAGCCCCAGCATTTT
v_call: TRBV27; j_call: TRBJ2-7; d_call: TRBD2; clone_size: -; cdr3_aa: CASQLLTSGVYEQYF; cdr3_nt: TGTGCCAGCCAACTTTTGACTAGCGGGGTCTACGAGCAGTACTTC
v_call: TRBV29-1; j_call: TRBJ1-2; d_call: TRBD1; clone_size: -; cdr3_aa: CSVEGRGRGYTF; cdr3_nt: TGCAGCGTTGAAGGCAGGGGGCGAGGCTACACCTTC
v_call: TRBV28; j_call: TRBJ2-7; d_call: -; clone_size: -; cdr3_aa: CASSFQRRDSPEQYF; cdr3_nt: TGTGCCAGCAGTTTCCAGAGGAGAGACAGTCCCGAGCAGTACTTC
v_call: TRBV6-6; j_call: TRBJ2-3; d_call: -; clone_size: -; cdr3_aa: CASSLGDTQYF; cdr3_nt: TGTGCCAGCTCTCTAGGTGATACGCAGTATTTT
v_call: TRBV21-1; j_call: TRBJ2-3; d_call: -; clone_size: -; cdr3_aa: CASSTSGECKADTQYF; cdr3_nt: TGTGCCAGCAGCACCTCCGGGGAGTGCAAGGCAGATACGCAGTATTTT
v_call: TRBV29-1; j_call: TRBJ1-5; d_call: -; clone_size: -; cdr3_aa: CSVGAGGQDQPQHF; cdr3_nt: TGCAGCGTTGGCGCCGGGGGTCAAGATCAGCCCCAGCATTTT
v_call: TRBV6-5; j_call: TRBJ2-3; d_call: TRBD2; clone_size: -; cdr3_aa: CASSYTTSGRTDTQYF; cdr3_nt: TGTGCCAGCAGTTATACGACTAGCGGGAGAACAGATACGCAGTATTTT
v_call: TRBV30; j_call: TRBJ2-7; d_call: TRBD2; clone_size: -; cdr3_aa: CAWSFTIPGLAETTYEQYF; cdr3_nt: TGTGCCTGGAGTTTCACTATCCCCGGACTAGCGGAAACAACCTACGAGCAGTACTTC
v_call: TRBV19; j_call: TRBJ2-5; d_call: TRBD2; clone_size: -; cdr3_aa: CASRSAGGNGKTQYF; cdr3_nt: TGTGCCAGTAGGTCAGCGGGAGGGAATGGAAAGACCCAGTACTTC
v_call: TRBV5-5; j_call: TRBJ1-2; d_call: -; clone_size: -; cdr3_aa: CASSLVGDYGYTF; cdr3_nt: TGTGCCAGCAGCTTGGTCGGGGACTATGGCTACACCTTC
v_call: TRBV5-1; j_call: TRBJ1-1; d_call: -; clone_size: -; cdr3_aa: CASRSEITEAFF; cdr3_nt: TGCGCCAGCAGATCCGAGATCACTGAAGCTTTCTTT
v_call: TRBV9; j_call: TRBJ2-1; d_call: TRBD2; clone_size: once; cdr3_aa: CASSVDWLAGINEQFF; cdr3_nt: TGTGCCAGCAGCGTAGATTGGCTAGCGGGAATCAATGAGCAGTTCTTC
v_call: TRBV27; j_call: TRBJ1-2; d_call: TRBD1; clone_size: -; cdr3_aa: CATHRPGGYGYTF; cdr3_nt: TGTGCCACCCACCGACCAGGGGGCTATGGCTACACCTTC
v_call: TRBV14; j_call: TRBJ1-1; d_call: -; clone_size: once; cdr3_aa: CASSQDWGLLNTEAFF; cdr3_nt: TGTGCCAGCAGCCAAGATTGGGGACTCCTGAACACTGAAGCTTTCTTT
v_call: TRBV4-1; j_call: TRBJ2-3; d_call: TRBD1; clone_size: -; cdr3_aa: CASSQVGDSSTDTQYF; cdr3_nt: TGCGCCAGCAGCCAAGTAGGGGACAGTAGCACAGATACGCAGTATTTT
v_call: TRBV7-6; j_call: TRBJ1-5; d_call: -; clone_size: -; cdr3_aa: CASSSGISQPQHF; cdr3_nt: TGTGCCAGCAGTTCGGGGATTTCTCAGCCCCAGCATTTT
v_call: TRBV4-1; j_call: TRBJ2-3; d_call: -; clone_size: -; cdr3_aa: CASSNLAESSTDTQYF; cdr3_nt: TGCGCCAGCAGCAACTTAGCGGAATCTAGCACAGATACGCAGTATTTT
v_call: TRBV6-5; j_call: TRBJ1-4; d_call: TRBD1; clone_size: -; cdr3_aa: CASSRTGSNEKLFF; cdr3_nt: TGTGCCAGCAGCCGGACAGGGTCTAATGAAAAACTGTTTTTT
v_call: TRBV11-2; j_call: TRBJ1-5; d_call: -; clone_size: -; cdr3_aa: CASSRDALGQPQHF; cdr3_nt: TGTGCCAGCAGCCGCGACGCCCTAGGCCAGCCCCAGCATTTT
v_call: TRBV6-1; j_call: TRBJ1-1; d_call: -; clone_size: few; cdr3_aa: CASSEFWSTEAFF; cdr3_nt: TGTGCCAGCAGTGAGTTTTGGAGCACTGAAGCTTTCTTT
v_call: TRBV6-1; j_call: TRBJ2-1; d_call: -; clone_size: -; cdr3_aa: CASSEASGTGRYEQFF; cdr3_nt: TGTGCCAGCAGTGAAGCAAGCGGGACAGGACGATATGAGCAGTTCTTC